The 5 T cell receptor beta chains below were found in one sample sequenced in a study of T cell responses to AZD1222 COVID-19 vaccine. Sequenced by immunoSEQ multiplex PCR; TCRdb stores in-frame clones only, minus some. The data hold 100,000 to 110,000 clones, with just under 90% observed a single time. This specimen was peripheral blood, taken on day 0 of AZD1222 vaccination. The receptors were sampled from an adult in good health.

The chain recombines TRBV6-5 with TRBJ2-7; the D gene is possibly TRBD1 (5 bases). This CDR3 has 15 residues. CDR1 is MNHEY, CDR2 SVGAGI, per germline. Deletions cut 6 bases from V and 2 bases from J, with 17 bases between. The CDR3: CASRSPSGATYEQYF. In DNA, the CDR3 is TGTGCCAGCAGATCTCCTAGTGGGGCCACCTACGAGCAGTACTTC.

The rearrangement joins TRBV6-6 to TRBJ2-2, with D perhaps matching TRBD1 or TRBD2 (5 bases each). The V end lost 6 bases, the J end lost 3 bases, and 14 bases lay between the germline ends. There are 15 residues in the CDR3. Germline CDR1 and CDR2: MNHNY and SVGAGI (reference sequence). The CDR3 sequence is CASRSGTDYTGELFF. Here the CDR3 DNA reads TGTGCCAGCAGATCCGGGACGGATTACACCGGGGAGCTGTTTTTT.

J is TRBJ1-3 and V is TRBV7-9; D remains unclear. Germline lookup yields CDR1 SEHNR and CDR2 FQNEAQ (reference sequence). The CDR3 is 13 amino acids. The ends were cut back, 2 bases at V and 1 base at J, with 3 bases in the middle. CDR3 loop: CASSLFSGNTIYF. The DNA of the CDR3 is TGTGCCAGCAGCTTATTTTCTGGAAACACCATATATTTT.

V usage is TRBV27 and J usage is TRBJ2-2; possible D gene TRBD2, 5 bases. Deletions cut 7 bases from V and 5 bases from J, with 17 bases between. CDR3 size: 15 residues. Germline V gene sequence: CDR1 MNHEY, CDR2 SMNVEV (reference sequence). The CDR3 sequence: CASTVVGVGTGELFF. As DNA, the CDR3 is TGTGCCAGCACGGTTGTGGGAGTGGGGACCGGGGAGCTGTTTTTT.

The chain carries TRBV29-1 and TRBJ1-4, with 7 bases identical to TRBD1. Germline V gene sequence: CDR1 SQVTM, CDR2 ANQGSEA. The CDR3 has 15 residues. Losses at the gene ends were 0 bases for V and 8 bases for J; bases not matched to a gene: 9. CDR3 amino acids: CSVEDRAGGGEKLFF. The DNA of the CDR3 is TGCAGCGTTGAAGATCGGGCAGGGGGTGGGGAAAAACTGTTTTTT.